Shown below are 23 T cell receptor beta chains from a single sample sequenced in a study of a mutant IDH1 vaccine in newly diagnosed glioma. Sequenced by immunoSEQ multiplex PCR; TCRdb stores in-frame clones only, minus some. Among tens of thousands of clones listed, around 73% were seen once. Time point described: week 35, safety follow-up. Doses comprised 300 ug of mutant IDH1 20-mer peptide each, plus topical imiquimod. Antigens for these TCRs are unknown. The sample was PBMCs, taken from a glioma patient whose treatment included an IDH1 peptide vaccine. Every receptor here comes from a woman aged 40 to 55 with glioma.

The chain links TRBV7-9 to TRBJ1-3; the D is unclear. Trimming left V 5 bases short and J 4 bases short, with 9 bases between. The CDR3 is made up of 13 amino acids. In germline, CDR1 is SEHNR, CDR2 FQNEAQ (reference sequence). The CDR3 is CASSLIRGNTIYF. The CDR3 DNA reads as TGTGCCAGCAGCCTAATACGGGGAAACACCATATATTTT.

The chain uses TRBV30 and TRBJ2-1; 9 nucleotides line up with TRBD2. Trimming cost V 4 bases and J 9 bases; bases outside gene matches: 10. CDR1 is GTSNPN and CDR2 is SVGIG in the germline V gene (reference sequence). The CDR3 is 14 residues long. CDR3 protein: CAWNKLAGAGEQFF. The CDR3 DNA reads TGTGCCTGGAATAAATTAGCGGGGGCAGGTGAGCAGTTCTTC.

This clone turned up a few times. V is TRBV5-4 and J is TRBJ2-2; D is possibly TRBD1 or TRBD2 (6 bases each). Trimming removed 4 bases from V and 6 bases from J, with 16 bases in between. CDR1 is SGHNT and CDR2 is YYREEE in the germline V gene (reference sequence). This CDR3 contains 15 residues. The DNA of the CDR3 is TGTGCCAGCAGCGGGCGGGGAAGGGGGGCCGGGGAGCTGTTTTTT. This encodes CASSGRGRGAGELFF. The whole variable domain, filled in from reference TRBV5-4 and TRBJ2-2, reads ETGVTQSPTHLIKTRGQQVTLRCSSQSGHNTVSWYQQALGQGPQFIFQYYREEENGRGNFPPRFSGLQFPNYSSELNVNALELDDSALYLCASSGRGRGAGELFFGEGSRLTVL.

This chain uses TRBV10-3 with TRBJ2-2; D not certain. Trimming removed 10 bases from V and 6 bases from J, with 12 bases in between. Germline values: CDR1 ENHRY, CDR2 SYGVKD. The length of the CDR3 is 12 residues. The DNA of the CDR3 is TGTGCCAACCGAGACCATTCCGGGGAGCTGTTTTTT. It encodes CANRDHSGELFF.

The table lists this clone with a few counts. V gene TRBV4-2 combines with J gene TRBJ1-5; D is uncertain. V was cut by 0 bases and J by 6 bases, with 6 bases left in between. The V gene's germline CDR1 is LGHNA and CDR2 YNFKEQ. CDR3 length equals 13 residues. The CDR3 DNA reads TGTGCCAGCAGCCAAGATGGGCGTCAGCCCCAGCATTTT. Amino acids: CASSQDGRQPQHF.

The sample holds a few counts of this clone. The chain is built from TRBV19 and TRBJ2-6, with TRBD1 matching over 8 bases. CDR3 length: 15 amino acids. V shed 5 bases and J 4 bases; nucleotides not matched to a gene: 4. Per the germline V gene, CDR1 is LNHDA and CDR2 is SQIVND (reference sequence). CDR3 protein: CASSRQGTGANVLTF. As DNA, the CDR3 is TGTGCCAGTAGTCGACAGGGGACCGGGGCCAACGTCCTGACTTTC.

V usage is TRBV5-4 and J usage is TRBJ2-2; no definite D call. With 0 bases removed from V and 3 bases from J, the gap between germline ends came to 0 bases. Per germline, CDR1 SGHNT and CDR2 YYREEE (reference sequence). The CDR3 contains 12 residues. In DNA form, the CDR3 reads TGTGCCAGCAGCTTGGACACCGGGGAGCTGTTTTTT. It encodes CASSLDTGELFF.

This clone has just one count. V and J are TRBV19 and TRBJ2-7; no firm D call. The CDR3 covers 14 residues. The V gene lost 2 bases and the J gene lost 3 bases, with 11 bases spanning the gap. Germline V gene sequence: CDR1 LNHDA, CDR2 SQIVND (reference sequence). The CDR3 sequence is CASSIRVGSYEQYF. For the CDR3, the DNA is TGTGCCAGTAGTATACGGGTAGGCAGCTACGAGCAGTACTTC.

Only a few counts were recorded for this clone. J is TRBJ1-5 and V is TRBV29-1; TRBD1 is a possible D gene (5 bases). Trimming pared 4 bases from V and 5 bases from J, leaving 9 bases between. This CDR3 contains 12 residues. CDR1 is SQVTM and CDR2 is ANQGSEA in the germline V gene. The CDR3 reads CSVGGEDQPQHF. CDR3 coding DNA: TGCAGCGTTGGGGGGGAGGATCAGCCCCAGCATTTT.

This chain joins TRBV2 and TRBJ2-5, with 8 bases lining up with TRBD2. The length of the CDR3 is 15 residues. Germline CDR1 reads SNHLY; CDR2 reads FYNNEI. J gave up 7 bases and V 1 base, and 8 bases lay outside the gene matches. CDR3 DNA: TGTGCCAGCAGTGAAGAGATAGCGGGGAGGGGGACCCAGTACTTC. Amino acid sequence: CASSEEIAGRGTQYF.

CDR3 nucleotides: TGCGCCAGCGGTTATGGGGGGGCCAACACTGAAGCTTTCTTT. Its protein product is CASGYGGANTEAFF. The rearrangement joins TRBV5-1 to TRBJ1-1, with D possibly being TRBD1 (6 bases). This CDR3 is built from 14 residues. Germline V lookup: CDR1 SGHRS, CDR2 YFSETQ. Deletions cut 7 bases from V and 2 bases from J, with 15 bases between.

This clone was picked up a small number of times. The chain carries TRBV7-6 and TRBJ1-1; D is unclear. The ends were cut back, 5 bases at V and 1 base at J, with 8 bases in the middle. The CDR3 length is 13 residues. Germline V gene data show CDR1 as SGHVS and CDR2 as FNYEAQ. The CDR3 loop is CASSTEANTEAFF. Written as DNA, the CDR3 is TGTGCCAGCAGCACTGAAGCGAACACTGAAGCTTTCTTT.

This chain connects TRBV5-1 to TRBJ2-7, with 13 bases matching TRBD2. Germline CDR1 is SGHRS and CDR2 is YFSETQ. The CDR3 covers 17 residues. The V and J ends lost 3 bases and 1 base, in that order; junction bases with no gene match: 7. The CDR3 DNA reads as TGCGCCAGCAGCTCGACCCGGACTAGCGGGGGATCCTACGAGCAGTACTTC. This codes for CASSSTRTSGGSYEQYF.

By share, this clone ranks as medium-sized. This sequence joins TRBV2 and TRBJ1-6; D unresolved. Germline lookup yields CDR1 SNHLY and CDR2 FYNNEI. V was pared by 7 bases and J by 0 bases, with 13 bases between. The CDR3 is 16 residues long. The DNA for the CDR3 is TGTGCCAGCACCAAGGATGGAAGCTCCTATAATTCACCCCTCCACTTT. This encodes CASTKDGSSYNSPLHF. Supplemented by reference TRBV2 and TRBJ1-6, the full variable domain reads EPEVTQTPSHQVTQMGQEVILRCVPISNHLYFYWYRQILGQKVEFLVSFYNNEISEKSEIFDDQFSVERPDGSNFTLKIRSTKLEDSAMYFCASTKDGSSYNSPLHFGNGTRLTVT.

V is TRBV5-8 and J is TRBJ2-1, with D perhaps matching TRBD1 (5 bases). Germline V lookup: CDR1 SGHTS, CDR2 YDEGEE. V was pared by 1 base and J by 5 bases, with 10 bases between. The length of the CDR3 is 14 residues. The CDR3 loop is CASSLRTLHNEQFF. As DNA, the CDR3 is TGTGCCAGCAGCTTGAGGACACTTCACAATGAGCAGTTCTTC.

The chain uses TRBV6-5 and TRBJ2-7, with 7 positions matching TRBD2. CDR3 length: 13 amino acids. V gave up 6 bases and J gave up 9 bases; unmatched junction bases: 11. Germline loops: CDR1 MNHEY, CDR2 SVGAGI. CDR3 coding DNA: TGTGCCAGCAGCCTTAGCGGGCTTTATAGGCAGTACTTC. It specifies CASSLSGLYRQYF.

The chain uses TRBV27 and TRBJ2-7; D possibly matches TRBD1 or TRBD2 (5 bases each). In germline, CDR1 is MNHEY, CDR2 SMNVEV (reference sequence). Trimming left V 2 bases short and J 2 bases short, with 10 bases between. CDR3 length: 14 amino acids. CDR3: CASSLRGVPYEQYF. The CDR3 region has the DNA TGTGCCAGCAGTTTAAGAGGGGTACCCTACGAGCAGTACTTC.

V is TRBV14 and J is TRBJ2-7; 11 nucleotides line up with TRBD1. In germline, CDR1 is SGHDN, CDR2 FVKESK. Trimming at V came to 8 bases and at J to 4 bases, leaving 4 bases not matched to a gene. CDR3 size: 13 residues. The CDR3 loop is CASSDRGLYEQYF. DNA for the CDR3: TGTGCCAGCTCGGACAGGGGGCTTTACGAGCAGTACTTC.

The chain recombines TRBV13 with TRBJ2-7; D is tentatively TRBD1 or TRBD2 (6 bases each). CDR3 size: 15 residues. Trimming stripped 2 bases from V and 1 base from J, with 12 bases between. Germline V gives CDR1 PRHDT, CDR2 FYEKMQ (reference sequence). The CDR3 sequence: CASSLIGGGSYEQYF. The CDR3 DNA reads TGTGCCAGCAGCTTAATAGGAGGGGGGTCCTACGAGCAGTACTTC.

This clone occurred once. The chain carries TRBV5-4 and TRBJ2-3; TRBD1 matches 7 bases. The CDR3 is made up of 14 amino acids. J was trimmed by 1 base and V by 4 bases; bases with no gene match: 3. Germline V gives CDR1 SGHNT, CDR2 YYREEE (reference sequence). The CDR3 loop is CASSPGQGTDTQYF. CDR3 in DNA: TGTGCCAGCAGCCCAGGACAGGGCACAGATACGCAGTATTTT.

J is TRBJ1-5 and V is TRBV6-5, with a weak D call TRBD1 (5 bases). The CDR3 sequence is 14 residues long. Per germline, CDR1 MNHEY and CDR2 SVGAGI. Trimming cost V 6 bases and J 11 bases, with 20 bases left between them. Here the CDR3 reads CASSLGRGFSAQHF. The CDR3 bases are TGTGCCAGCAGCCTCGGGAGGGGCTTCTCGGCCCAGCATTTT.

The chain joins TRBV5-4 to TRBJ2-2; no reliable D call. CDR3 length equals 14 residues. From germline, CDR1 is SGHNT and CDR2 YYREEE (reference sequence). V gave up 0 bases and J gave up 5 bases, with 8 bases separating them. The CDR3 region has the DNA TGTGCCAGCAGCTTGGGAGTGGGAACCGGGGAGCTGTTTTTT. Translation: CASSLGVGTGELFF.

The chain employs TRBV18 and TRBJ1-3, with 8 nucleotides matching TRBD1. V was pared by 5 bases and J by 2 bases, with 8 bases of the junction left unmatched. The CDR3 loop spans 16 amino acids. Germline values: CDR1 KGHSH, CDR2 LQKENI. The CDR3 coding sequence is TGTGCCAGCTCAGCCGGACAGGGTAACACTGGAAACACCATATATTTT. It specifies CASSAGQGNTGNTIYF.